The 8 T cell receptor beta chains presented below share a single source sample, sequenced in a study of blood T cell repertoires in COVID-19. TCRdb's table, derived via immunoSEQ multiplex PCR, lists solely in-frame clones and lacks some. In the table there are 350,000 to 450,000 clones, 87% of which are singletons. The sequenced sample consisted of peripheral blood. Receptors originate from a woman aged 55-70 years with COVID-19, enrolled during active disease.

The CDR3, as DNA: TGTGCCACCAGCAGAAACAGGTATCAAGAGACCCAGTACTTC. It specifies CATSRNRYQETQYF. The rearrangement links TRBV15 to TRBJ2-5, with a weak D call TRBD1 (5 bases). The CDR3 covers 14 residues. V lost 2 bases to trimming and J lost 2 bases, with 9 bases between them. CDR1 and CDR2 from the germline V gene are LNHNV and YYDKDF (reference sequence).

This clone was observed a handful of times. This chain uses TRBV7-7 with TRBJ2-5; TRBD1 agrees at 9 bases. This CDR3 has 17 residues. Unmatched junction bases numbered 14, after V lost 5 bases and J lost 4 bases. Germline assignment: CDR1 SSHAT and CDR2 FNYEAQ (reference sequence). The chain's CDR3 is CASSPLQGAVNGETQYF. CDR3 coding DNA: TGTGCCAGCAGCCCCTTACAGGGGGCGGTTAATGGAGAGACCCAGTACTTC.

The V gene is TRBV18, the J gene TRBJ1-1; 9 bases fit TRBD1. V lost 5 bases, J lost 7 bases, and 8 bases stayed unmatched. This CDR3 has 14 residues. Germline assignment: CDR1 KGHSH and CDR2 LQKENI. CDR3 sequence (DNA): TGTGCCAGCTCAGCGGGACAGGGAGGAGGTGAAGCTTTCTTT. Translating gives CASSAGQGGGEAFF. The variable domain in full, completed from reference TRBV18 and TRBJ1-1, reads NAGVMQNPRHLVRRRGQEARLRCSPMKGHSHVYWYRQLPEEGLKFMVYLQKENIIDESGMPKERFSAEFPKEGPSILRIQQVVRGDSAAYFCASSAGQGGGEAFFGQGTRLTVV.

This sequence joins TRBV2 and TRBJ2-6; 8 bases align to TRBD1. Germline CDR1 and CDR2: SNHLY and FYNNEI. The CDR3 length is 16 residues. Trimming cost V 8 bases and J 0 bases; bases outside gene matches: 6. The CDR3 bases are TGTGCCAGCGGGACAGGCGTTAGCTCTGGGGCCAACGTCCTGACTTTC. Translated, it gives CASGTGVSSGANVLTF.

This clone was detected only once. The J gene is TRBJ1-2, the V gene TRBV3-1 (or the pseudogene TRBV3-2), with TRBD1 identical over 9 bases. The CDR3 covers 16 residues. Germline-derived CDR1 and CDR2 are LGHDT and YNNKEL (reference sequence). After removal of 2 bases from V and 4 bases from J, the junction contained 8 bases not matched to a gene. This CDR3 reads CASSQLTGGMIYGYTF. CDR3 sequence (DNA): TGTGCCAGCAGCCAATTGACAGGGGGTATGATCTATGGCTACACCTTC.

The chain links TRBV3-1 (or the pseudogene TRBV3-2) to TRBJ2-4, with 7 bases identical to TRBD2. The CDR3 is made up of 14 amino acids. Looked up from germline, CDR1 is LGHDT and CDR2 is YNNKEL (reference sequence). With 4 bases clipped from V and 4 bases from J, the junction kept 4 bases outside the gene matches. CDR3 in amino acids: CASSPRTSKNIQYF. Written as DNA, the CDR3 is TGTGCCAGCAGCCCCAGGACTAGTAAAAACATTCAGTACTTC.

This chain connects TRBV5-1 to TRBJ1-4, with D possibly TRBD1 on 5 matching bases. The CDR3 consists of 16 residues. Between the trimmed V and J ends, which lost 1 base and 8 bases, there was a span of 18 bases. The V gene's germline CDR1 is SGHRS and CDR2 YFSETQ. Here the CDR3 reads CASSLNGAASGEKLFF. The CDR3 DNA reads as TGCGCCAGCAGCTTGAATGGGGCAGCGTCTGGCGAAAAACTGTTTTTT.

The chain links TRBV19 to TRBJ1-1; tentatively, D is TRBD1 (5 bases). Per germline, CDR1 LNHDA and CDR2 SQIVND (reference sequence). V was shortened by 5 bases and J by 0 bases, with 10 bases between the two germline ends. This CDR3 contains 14 residues. The CDR3 here is CASSLTAMNTEAFF. CDR3 DNA sequence: TGTGCCAGTAGTTTGACAGCGATGAACACTGAAGCTTTCTTT.